This T cell receptor beta chain was captured in a study of read filtering for tumor transcriptome and immune sequencing. CDR1 is SGHRS, CDR2 YFSETQ, per germline. The CDR3 contains 16 residues. Trimming at V came to 1 base and at J to 5 bases, leaving 7 bases not matched to a gene. The library was built from about 400 ng RNA with molecular barcoded adaptors for alpha/delta and beta/gamma chains. TCRdb itself ran the reads through MiXCR, one entry per CDR3 protein. The data show 100,000 to 150,000 distinct CDR3 sequences, with roughly 13% seen just once and approximately 10% held by the top ten. The chain employs TRBV5-1 and TRBJ2-5; 11 bases map to TRBD2. This TCR was sampled from a donor aged 40 or over with multiple myeloma. Sequenced sample: a population of CD138-negative cells sorted from bone marrow. CDR3 protein: CASSLTIAGGHETQYF. For the CDR3, the DNA is TGCGCCAGCAGCTTGACCATAGCGGGGGGGCATGAGACCCAGTACTTC. The full variable domain, completed using reference TRBV5-1 and TRBJ2-5, is KAGVTQTPRYLIKTRGQQVTLSCSPISGHRSVSWYQQTPGQGLQFLFEYFSETQRNKGNFPGRFSGRQFSNSRSEMNVSTLELGDSALYLCASSLTIAGGHETQYFGPGTRLLVL.